A single sample gave rise to the 28 T cell receptor beta chains below, sequenced in a study of OX40 agonist ivuxolimab in advanced cancers. Generated by immunoSEQ multiplex PCR, the TCRdb table keeps only in-frame clones and is missing some. Found here are about 30,000 clones, under 80% of them singletons; the top ten hold 11%. Specimen: CD4+ or CD8+ T cells sorted from blood, collected in a trial of the OX40 agonist ivuxolimab. The receptors stem from an adult with an advanced solid tumor such as melanoma, head and neck, liver or kidney cancer.

The chain employs TRBV6-1 and TRBJ1-2; TRBD1 matches 9 bases. Germline V gene data show CDR1 as MNHNS and CDR2 as SASEGT. The CDR3 loop spans 14 amino acids. Trimming cost V 4 bases and J 4 bases; bases outside gene matches: 4. The CDR3 loop reads CASSVDRGFYGYTF. CDR3 DNA: TGTGCCAGCAGTGTGGACAGGGGATTCTATGGCTACACCTTC.

The chain uses TRBV5-1 and TRBJ2-7; 11 bases line up with TRBD2. The CDR3 is 15 residues long. The germline V gene encodes CDR1 SGHRS and CDR2 YFSETQ. J was trimmed by 2 bases and V by 1 base; bases with no gene match: 2. The CDR3 reads CASSLYSGGAYEQYF. The CDR3 coding sequence is TGCGCCAGCAGCTTGTATAGCGGGGGGGCCTACGAGCAGTACTTC.

This clone was counted a few times. The chain is built from TRBV18 and TRBJ2-6, with a weak D call TRBD1 (6 bases). Germline V gene sequence: CDR1 KGHSH, CDR2 LQKENI. Trimming left V 3 bases short and J 0 bases short, with 15 bases between. The CDR3 sequence is 18 residues long. This chain's CDR3 is CASSPGKDRTSGANVLTF. The DNA for the CDR3 is TGTGCCAGCTCACCGGGAAAGGACAGAACCTCTGGGGCCAACGTCCTGACTTTC.

The chain uses TRBV5-6 and TRBJ1-1; 12 nucleotides line up with TRBD1. The CDR3 is 16 amino acids. J gave up 2 bases and V 3 bases, and 5 bases lay outside the gene matches. Germline CDR1 is SGHDT and CDR2 is YYEEEE. CDR3 amino acids: CASSYWGQGANTEAFF. The CDR3 DNA reads TGTGCCAGCAGCTACTGGGGACAGGGGGCAAACACTGAAGCTTTCTTT.

The chain couples TRBV7-8 to TRBJ1-5; D is possibly TRBD1 (5 bases). The CDR3 has 15 amino acids. Trimming took off 5 bases at V and 3 bases at J, with 14 bases between the two ends. Germline CDR1 is SGHVS and CDR2 is FQNEAQ. The CDR3 sequence is CASSADGTINQPQHF. DNA of the CDR3: TGTGCCAGCAGCGCAGATGGGACCATCAATCAGCCCCAGCATTTT.

This chain joins TRBV5-1 and TRBJ2-5; perhaps D is TRBD1 or TRBD2 (5 bases each). The DNA matches TRBJ2-7 better at its end, which makes the J call doubtful. Looked up from germline, CDR1 is SGHRS and CDR2 is YFSETQ. This CDR3 has 14 residues. CDR3 nucleotides: TGCGCCAGCAGCCCAACGGGACGTCCCTACGAGCAGTACTTC. Protein product: CASSPTGRPYEQYF.

This clone is classed as medium-sized. V gene TRBV19 combines with J gene TRBJ1-2, with D possibly matching TRBD1 (5 bases). Germline V lookup: CDR1 LNHDA, CDR2 SQIVND (reference sequence). Trimming removed 5 bases at V and 1 base at J, with 11 bases between. CDR3 length: 14 amino acids. Here the CDR3 DNA reads TGTGCCAGTAGTTTGGGGACGGTTAACTATGGCTACACCTTC. Translation gives CASSLGTVNYGYTF.

This sequence joins TRBV10-3 and TRBJ2-5; tentative D call: TRBD1 (5 bases). The CDR3 is 13 amino acids. CDR1 and CDR2 (germline): ENHRY, SYGVKD. V lost 3 bases and J 9 bases, leaving 14 bases between the germline ends. This CDR3 is CAISDLPREAQYF. The CDR3 DNA sequence: TGTGCCATCAGTGATCTTCCCAGGGAAGCCCAGTACTTC.

This rearrangement joins TRBV7-3 to TRBJ2-2; TRBD1 or TRBD2 may be the D gene (5 bases each). Trimming removed 3 bases from V and 4 bases from J, with 6 bases in between. This CDR3 is 13 amino acids long. Germline CDR1 reads SGHTA; CDR2 reads FQGTGA. CDR3 protein: CASSLGRTGELFF. The CDR3 DNA reads as TGTGCCAGCAGCTTGGGACGCACCGGGGAGCTGTTTTTT.

This chain joins TRBV19 and TRBJ2-3, with 7 nucleotides matching TRBD1. The CDR3 is 15 amino acids. With V trimmed by 8 bases and J by 4 bases, 12 bases remained unmatched. Germline lookup yields CDR1 LNHDA and CDR2 SQIVND (reference sequence). The CDR3 loop is CASWARGGPADTQYF. The CDR3 coding sequence is TGTGCCAGTTGGGCTAGAGGGGGCCCGGCAGATACGCAGTATTTT.

This clone was detected once. The gene calls are TRBV5-1 and TRBJ1-5; 9 bases line up with TRBD1. CDR1 and CDR2 from the germline V gene are SGHRS and YFSETQ. The CDR3 loop spans 14 amino acids. The V segment lost 0 bases and the J segment 7 bases; nucleotides outside the gene matches: 2. The CDR3 DNA is TGCGCCAGCAGCTTGGGACAGGGGGAGCAGCCCCAGCATTTT. This translates into CASSLGQGEQPQHF.

The rearrangement uses TRBV15 and TRBJ1-1, with 8 bases that match TRBD1. The J segment lost 6 bases and the V segment lost 8 bases, leaving 2 bases of the junction unmatched. CDR1 is LNHNV and CDR2 is YYDKDF in the germline V gene (reference sequence). This CDR3 region has 11 residues. The CDR3 protein is CATGQGSEAFF. Written as DNA, the CDR3 is TGTGCCACCGGACAGGGATCTGAAGCTTTCTTT.

The chain employs TRBV7-8 and TRBJ1-3; D uncertain. The germline gives CDR1 SGHVS, CDR2 FQNEAQ. This CDR3 comprises 14 residues. V lost 2 bases and J lost 2, with 7 bases in between. CDR3 in amino acids: CASSLSTAGNTIYF. CDR3 DNA sequence: TGTGCCAGCAGCTTAAGTACGGCTGGAAACACCATATATTTT.

The chain couples TRBV7-6 to TRBJ1-6, with D uncertain. V was trimmed by 0 bases and J by 9 bases, leaving 6 bases between them. The CDR3 contains 13 residues. Germline V gene lookup returns CDR1 SGHVS and CDR2 FNYEAQ. Here the CDR3 DNA reads TGTGCCAGCAGCTTAGCGGATCCTTCACCCCTCCACTTT. Translated, it gives CASSLADPSPLHF.

This rearrangement joins TRBV5-6 to TRBJ2-5; D not resolved. Trimming pared 0 bases from V and 2 bases from J, leaving 11 bases between. The CDR3 runs 15 residues. Looked up from germline, CDR1 is SGHDT and CDR2 is YYEEEE. The CDR3 region has the DNA TGTGCCAGCAGCTTGGGAGTTTCCGGACAAGAGACCCAGTACTTC. This sequence encodes CASSLGVSGQETQYF.

The V and J genes are TRBV19 and TRBJ2-5, with D unresolved. This CDR3 contains 13 residues. Germline CDR1 LNHDA, CDR2 SQIVND (reference sequence). V was pared by 3 bases and J by 7 bases, with 12 bases between. CDR3: CASSINEVATQYF. The CDR3 DNA follows: TGTGCCAGTAGTATTAACGAAGTGGCGACCCAGTACTTC.

The rearrangement links TRBV6-5 to TRBJ2-5; no clear D. CDR3 length: 13 residues. Germline loops: CDR1 MNHEY, CDR2 SVGAGI. Trimming removed 5 bases from V and 4 bases from J, with 11 bases in between. The chain's CDR3 is CASSTPGVETQYF. Here the CDR3 DNA reads TGTGCCAGCAGTACCCCAGGTGTAGAGACCCAGTACTTC.

V usage is TRBV5-4 and J usage is TRBJ1-2; 8 bases are shared with TRBD1. The CDR3 contains 15 residues. The V and J ends lost 4 bases and 4 bases, in that order; junction bases with no gene match: 9. Germline CDR1 is SGHNT and CDR2 is YYREEE (reference sequence). DNA of the CDR3: TGTGCCAGCAGCGCTCCGGGACAGGACATCTATGGCTACACCTTC. Translated, it gives CASSAPGQDIYGYTF.

J is TRBJ2-5 and V is TRBV30, with D tentatively TRBD1 or TRBD2 (5 bases each). In germline, CDR1 is GTSNPN, CDR2 SVGIG (reference sequence). The CDR3 covers 15 residues. With 0 bases removed from V and 1 base from J, the gap between germline ends came to 12 bases. This chain's CDR3 is CAWSVRGSSQETQYF. CDR3 bases: TGTGCCTGGAGTGTACGGGGCAGTAGCCAAGAGACCCAGTACTTC.

V and J are TRBV5-4 and TRBJ1-6; D unclear. Germline CDR1 is SGHNT and CDR2 is YYREEE (reference sequence). The CDR3 is 12 amino acids. The V end was cut by 4 bases, the J end by 5 bases, with 4 bases between. As DNA, the CDR3 is TGTGCCAGCAGCAAAGATAATTCACCCCTCCACTTT. It encodes CASSKDNSPLHF.

The chain carries TRBV7-9 and TRBJ2-4; a weak D match, TRBD2 (5 bases). Per germline, CDR1 SEHNR and CDR2 FQNEAQ (reference sequence). This CDR3 contains 13 residues. V was pared by 7 bases and J by 9 bases, with 16 bases between. DNA for the CDR3: TGTGCCAGCACCCTTGTAGAGGGCGGCATTCAGTACTTC. Amino acids: CASTLVEGGIQYF.

The chain employs TRBV14 and TRBJ1-4, with 7 bases identical to TRBD1. Germline CDR1 is SGHDN and CDR2 is FVKESK. Trimming at V came to 7 bases and at J to 7 bases, leaving 9 bases not matched to a gene. This CDR3 is built from 14 residues. Here the CDR3 reads CASNRQGIGEKLFF. DNA for the CDR3: TGTGCCAGCAATAGACAGGGCATCGGTGAAAAACTGTTTTTT.

As to this clone: Sequence at one end of the junction differs from germline and may be a read error. The V gene is TRBV28, the J gene TRBJ1-3; TRBD1 aligns across 7 bases. The CDR3 loop spans 15 amino acids. Germline V lookup: CDR1 MDHEN, CDR2 SYDVKM. The CDR3 sequence is CVSSPPKGGGNTIYF. As DNA, the CDR3 is TGTGTCAGCAGTCCCCCTAAAGGGGGCGGAAACACCATATATTTT.

The genes are TRBV6-1 and TRBJ1-2; no reliable D call. Germline CDR1 MNHNS, CDR2 SASEGT. Trimming removed 2 bases from V and 6 bases from J, with 19 bases in between. This CDR3 has 16 residues. This CDR3 reads CASSERATSRVDGYTF. CDR3 sequence (DNA): TGTGCCAGCAGTGAAAGAGCGACATCGAGGGTTGATGGCTACACCTTC.

The chain employs TRBV27 and TRBJ2-5; 9 bases align to TRBD2. J gave up 3 bases and V 5 bases, and 13 bases lay outside the gene matches. This CDR3 has 17 amino acids. Germline-derived CDR1 and CDR2 are MNHEY and SMNVEV (reference sequence). The CDR3 sequence is CASSTSSGGPPEETQYF. CDR3 sequence (DNA): TGTGCCAGCAGTACTAGTAGCGGGGGCCCTCCCGAAGAGACCCAGTACTTC.

Only a few counts were recorded for this clone. This chain joins TRBV14 and TRBJ1-5; a possible D gene is TRBD1 (6 bases). With 4 bases removed from V and 9 bases from J, the gap between germline ends came to 10 bases. The CDR3 extends over 12 amino acids. The germline CDR1 and CDR2 sequences are SGHDN and FVKESK. The CDR3 is CASSRSTGPQHF. The CDR3 nucleotides are TGTGCCAGCAGCCGGTCGACAGGGCCCCAGCATTTT.

The chain links TRBV9 to TRBJ2-7, with a weak D call TRBD1 (6 bases). V was cut by 5 bases and J by 2 bases, with 20 bases left in between. This CDR3 spans 16 amino acids. Germline loops: CDR1 SGDLS, CDR2 YYNGEE. This chain's CDR3 is CASSARWGHGPYEQYF. CDR3 coding DNA: TGTGCCAGCAGTGCCCGATGGGGGCACGGTCCCTACGAGCAGTACTTC.

The rearrangement uses TRBV5-1 and TRBJ1-1; TRBD1 aligns across 8 bases. The junction had 7 bases not matched to a gene; V was cut back by 0 bases and J by 6 bases. Germline-derived CDR1 and CDR2 are SGHRS and YFSETQ. This CDR3 is built from 15 residues. CDR3 in amino acids: CASSLDGQGLAEAFF. The CDR3 DNA sequence: TGCGCCAGCAGCTTGGACGGACAGGGCTTAGCTGAAGCTTTCTTT.